This TCR beta chain was sequenced during a study of cytotoxic CD8 clonotypes in ibrutinib-treated CLL. Across the study: The response samples were taken once patients had been treated for a median of about 12 months, range 6 to 36. Among the samples, the mean was about 270,000 productive templates and over 90,000 productive rearrangements.

Study-wide findings and caveats: Contraction or stability on treatment characterized the public clonotypes, which were uncommon. Clonality climbed at ibrutinib response, then dropped toward baseline at progression.

The repertoire was sequenced with immunoSEQ multiplex PCR; TCRdb's copy has only in-frame clones and lacks some. The sample has approximately 300,000 clones; 80% are singletons. This CDR3 is 13 amino acids long. Trimming shortened V by 4 bases and J by 10 bases, and 17 bases separated the two germline ends. Per the germline V gene, CDR1 is SGHDN and CDR2 is FVKESK. As to this clone: Its antigen is as yet unknown.

The chain carries TRBV14 and TRBJ2-7; the D call may be TRBD1 or TRBD2 (5 bases each). Sequencing was performed on PBMCs, taken before ibrutinib treatment. This clonotype originated in a human donor with chronic lymphocytic leukemia. CDR3 region: CASSRDYRDPQYF. The CDR3 DNA reads TGTGCCAGCAGCCGAGACTACCGGGACCCACAGTACTTC.